A single sample gave rise to the 14 T cell receptor beta chains below, sequenced in a study of regulatory T cells in long-lasting Graves disease. For TCR beta, libraries came from iRepertoire HTBI primers and Arm-PCR of CDR3 regions. TCRdb re-called the multiplex PCR reads with MiXCR, one entry per CDR3 protein. The sample carries about 210,000 distinct CDR3 sequences, roughly a fifth recorded once. The sample's time point: newly diagnosed GD, antithyroid drugs for less than 3 months. Extracted RNA from PBMCs served as the source of the TCR library. This sample also belongs to another study, concerning T cells in Graves' hyperthyroidism and ophthalmopathy.

The sample in question was peripheral blood mononuclear cells (PBMCs), obtained at new diagnosis, from a patient treated with antithyroid drugs. Receptors originate from a woman aged 25 to 39 with Graves disease.

A word on this clonotype: A far more abundant clone sits one base away, making this likely a read error. The gene calls are TRBV9 and TRBJ2-1; TRBD2 is a possible D gene (5 bases). This CDR3 region has 16 residues. Germline values: CDR1 SGDLS, CDR2 YYNGEE. The CDR3 DNA is TGTGCCAGCTCCCCCCGGGGTGGAGGTGACTACAATGAGCAGATCTTC. This translates into CASSPRGGGDYNEQIF.

This clonotype was found many times. V is TRBV18 and J is TRBJ1-1; the D gene is possibly TRBD1 (5 bases). V lost 2 bases and J lost 1, with 8 bases in between. The CDR3 is 14 amino acids. Per the germline V gene, CDR1 is KGHSH and CDR2 is LQKENI. Written as DNA, the CDR3 is TGTGCCAGCTCACCAGGGGCCTCGAACACTGAAGCTTTCTTT. It codes for CASSPGASNTEAFF.

This clonotype occurred a few times. The genes are TRBV2 and TRBJ2-6; 7 nucleotides align to TRBD1. There are 18 residues in the CDR3. V shed 6 bases and J 2 bases; nucleotides not matched to a gene: 13. Looked up from germline, CDR1 is SNHLY and CDR2 is FYNNEI. The CDR3 DNA sequence: TGTGCCAGCAGGGGGCAAGACAGGGAGAGTACTGGGGCCAACGTCCTGACTTTC. Translated, it gives CASRGQDRESTGANVLTF.

This clonotype was seen at least ten times. The chain carries TRBV3-1 and TRBJ2-2, with D possibly matching TRBD1 (5 bases). Germline values: CDR1 LGHDT, CDR2 YNNKEL (reference sequence). The CDR3 is 13 residues long. V gave up 7 bases and J gave up 5 bases, with 11 bases separating them. In DNA, the CDR3 is TGTGCCAGCACACGGACACAAACCGGGGAGCTGTTTTTT. This sequence encodes CASTRTQTGELFF.

This clonotype was seen ten or more times. The V call is TRBV28, the J call TRBJ1-1; D not certain. V lost 3 bases and J lost 0, with 11 bases in between. This CDR3 spans 15 amino acids. Germline V CDR1 and CDR2: MDHEN, SYDVKM. Here the CDR3 DNA reads TGTGCCAGCAGTTTCGATTCCCGTCTGAACACTGAAGCTTTCTTT. Translated, it gives CASSFDSRLNTEAFF. The variable domain in full, completed from reference TRBV28 and TRBJ1-1, reads DVKVTQSSRYLVKRTGEKVFLECVQDMDHENMFWYRQDPGLGLRLIYFSYDVKMKEKGDIPEGYSVSREKKERFSLILESASTNQTSMYLCASSFDSRLNTEAFFGQGTRLTVV.

This clonotype came up many times. The chain employs TRBV15 and TRBJ1-2, with D tentatively TRBD1 (5 bases). V was clipped by 2 bases and J by 1 base, with 11 bases between them. This CDR3 spans 15 amino acids. The germline V gene has CDR1 LNHNV and CDR2 YYDKDF (reference sequence). CDR3 protein: CATSRPRGGNYGYTF. In DNA form, the CDR3 reads TGTGCCACCAGCAGACCCCGGGGGGGTAACTATGGCTACACCTTC.

This rearrangement joins TRBV6-2 or TRBV6-3 to TRBJ2-7; 8 positions agree with TRBD1. Germline trimming cut 6 bases from V and 5 bases from J; bases unmatched to any gene: 6. The CDR3 extends over 13 amino acids. The germline V gene encodes CDR1 MNHEY and CDR2 SVGEGT. The CDR3 DNA follows: TGTGCCAGCAGCCGGACAGGGAAAAACGAGCAGTACTTC. Translating it yields CASSRTGKNEQYF.

This clonotype was seen many times. V is TRBV27 and J is TRBJ1-6, with D tentatively TRBD1 (6 bases). This CDR3 region has 15 residues. The germline V and J ends were trimmed by 8 bases and 9 bases, with 20 bases remaining between them. Germline assignment: CDR1 MNHEY and CDR2 SMNVEV (reference sequence). The CDR3, as DNA: TGTGCCAGCCTCCTATCCGGGGGGCGAGGTTCACCCCTCCACTTT. Translated, it gives CASLLSGGRGSPLHF.

This clonotype was counted at least ten times. The chain uses TRBV25-1 and TRBJ2-1, with 12 bases that match TRBD1. Germline V lookup: CDR1 MGHDK, CDR2 SYGVNS. The CDR3 is 13 residues long. After removal of 7 bases from V and 8 bases from J, the junction contained 3 bases not matched to a gene. CDR3 sequence reads: CASIGTGGYEQFF. DNA for the CDR3: TGTGCCAGCATCGGGACAGGGGGCTATGAGCAGTTCTTC.

This clonotype was recorded at least ten times. This chain joins TRBV20-1 and TRBJ2-7; possible D gene TRBD2, 6 bases. Trimming removed 1 base from V and 1 base from J, with 14 bases in between. This CDR3 is built from 15 residues. Germline V CDR1 and CDR2: DFQATT, SNEGSKA (reference sequence). CDR3 residues: CSARGAGQTSYEQYF. CDR3 DNA: TGCAGTGCTAGAGGGGCGGGGCAGACTTCCTACGAGCAGTACTTC.

This clonotype occurred many times. This chain links TRBV20-1 with TRBJ2-3, with TRBD2 identical over 8 bases. The CDR3 extends over 15 amino acids. With 7 bases clipped from V and 0 bases from J, the junction kept 9 bases outside the gene matches. Germline lookup yields CDR1 DFQATT and CDR2 SNEGSKA (reference sequence). CDR3 sequence (DNA): TGCAGTGTCCAGCGGGCTAGCGGGAGCACAGATACGCAGTATTTT. Translated: CSVQRASGSTDTQYF.

At least ten counts were recorded for this clonotype. This chain uses TRBV12-3 or TRBV12-4 with TRBJ2-3; 8 bases are shared with TRBD2. Trimming cost V 3 bases and J 5 bases; bases outside gene matches: 7. The CDR3 sequence is 15 residues long. The CDR3, as DNA: TGTGCCAGCAGTTTGTACGGGGGGGCCGGAGATACGCAGTATTTT. Translating it yields CASSLYGGAGDTQYF.

At least ten counts were recorded for this clonotype. The rearrangement uses TRBV20-1 and TRBJ2-7, with TRBD2 as a possible D gene (5 bases). Germline assignment: CDR1 DFQATT and CDR2 SNEGSKA (reference sequence). The CDR3 has 12 amino acids. V was clipped by 6 bases and J by 5 bases, with 14 bases between them. The CDR3 spells CSAEGRVDEQYF. The CDR3 DNA sequence: TGCAGTGCAGAGGGTAGGGTAGACGAGCAGTACTTC.

This clonotype was seen ten or more times. The chain links TRBV11-3 to TRBJ1-2; the D gene is possibly TRBD1 (5 bases). The CDR3 has 13 residues. V gave up 4 bases and J gave up 4 bases, with 10 bases separating them. Per germline, CDR1 SGHNT and CDR2 YENEEA. CDR3 DNA sequence: TGTGCCAGCAGCTCGGAAGGGGTCTATGGCTACACCTTC. This translates into CASSSEGVYGYTF. Full variable domain (remainder filled in from reference TRBV11-3 and TRBJ1-2): EAGVVQSPRYKIIEKKQPVAFWCNPISGHNTLYWYLQNLGQGPELLIRYENEEAVDDSQLPKDRFSAERLKGVDSTLKIQPAELGDSAVYLCASSSEGVYGYTFGSGTRLTVV.